This T cell receptor (beta chain) was observed in a study of T cell responses to AZD1222 COVID-19 vaccine. Study outcomes and limitations: All repertoire sampling was performed exclusively after the peak T cell response.

A remark on this clone: The target antigen is unknown.

Clones were read by immunoSEQ multiplex PCR, and TCRdb kept only the in-frame ones, dropping some. Among approximately 130,000 clones, around 89% were seen once, and the ten largest hold approximately 10%. CDR3 length: 16 residues. V lost 5 bases and J lost 3; bases outside the gene matches: 8. The germline V gene encodes CDR1 MNHEY and CDR2 SMNVEV (reference sequence). Material: peripheral blood, obtained on day 0 of MenACWY control vaccination. This sequence was found in an adult in good health. The chain employs TRBV27 and TRBJ2-1; 9 bases are a match to TRBD2. The CDR3 bases are TGTGCCAGCAGTCCGGTAGCGGGAGAGGGCTACAATGAGCAGTTCTTC. Translated: CASSPVAGEGYNEQFF.